This TCR beta chain appears in the sequencing data of a study of T cells of healthy individuals. This clonotype has only a few counts. Germline lookup yields CDR1 SQVTM and CDR2 ANQGSEA. There are 15 residues in the CDR3. Trimming cost V 5 bases and J 5 bases; bases outside gene matches: 10. TCRdb used MiXCR to reprocess the 5' RACE reads, holding one entry per CDR3 protein. The profile shows tens of thousands of distinct CDR3 sequences, around 15% of them singletons. This sequence joins TRBV29-1 and TRBJ2-1; 9 bases align to TRBD2. This TCR was sampled from a human donor in good health. The DNA of the CDR3 is TGCAGCGTTAAAGTCGGAGCGGGAGGTAACAATGAGCAGTTCTTC. As protein: CSVKVGAGGNNEQFF.